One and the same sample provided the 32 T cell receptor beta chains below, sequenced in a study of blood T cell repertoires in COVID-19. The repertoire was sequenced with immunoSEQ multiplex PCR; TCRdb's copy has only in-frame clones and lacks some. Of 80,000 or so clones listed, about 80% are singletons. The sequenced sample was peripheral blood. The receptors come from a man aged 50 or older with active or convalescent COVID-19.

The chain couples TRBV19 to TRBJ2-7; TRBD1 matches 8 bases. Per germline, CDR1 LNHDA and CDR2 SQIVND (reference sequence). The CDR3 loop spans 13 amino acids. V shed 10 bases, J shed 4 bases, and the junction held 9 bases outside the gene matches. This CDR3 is CATSPGQVYEQYF. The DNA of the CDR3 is TGTGCCACCTCACCGGGACAGGTATACGAGCAGTACTTC.

The CDR3 DNA sequence: TGTGCCAGCAGTCCCGCGGCCCGGACAGGGGGAGGCTACACCTTC. It is translated as CASSPAARTGGGYTF. The rearrangement joins TRBV27 to TRBJ1-2, with 10 bases fitting TRBD1. The V gene's germline CDR1 is MNHEY and CDR2 SMNVEV (reference sequence). V shed 5 bases, J shed 8 bases, and the junction held 11 bases outside the gene matches. This CDR3 spans 15 amino acids.

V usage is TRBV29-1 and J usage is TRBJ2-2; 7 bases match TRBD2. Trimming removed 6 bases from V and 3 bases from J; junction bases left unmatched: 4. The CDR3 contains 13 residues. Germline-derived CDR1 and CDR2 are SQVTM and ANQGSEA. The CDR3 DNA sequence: TGCAGCGTCCCGGGACTACACACCGGGGAGCTGTTTTTT. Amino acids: CSVPGLHTGELFF.

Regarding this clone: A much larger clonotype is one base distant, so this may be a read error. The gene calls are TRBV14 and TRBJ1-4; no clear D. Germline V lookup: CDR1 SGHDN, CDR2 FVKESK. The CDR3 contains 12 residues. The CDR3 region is CASSQTDEKLFF. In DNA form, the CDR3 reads TGTGCCAGCAGCCAAACTGATGAAAAACTGTTTTTT.

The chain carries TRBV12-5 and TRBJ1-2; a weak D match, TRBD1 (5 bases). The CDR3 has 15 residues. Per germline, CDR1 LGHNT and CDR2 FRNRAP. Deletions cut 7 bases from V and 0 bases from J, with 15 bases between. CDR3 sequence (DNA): TGTGCTAGTGTTGCGGGGGACCGACCTAACTATGGCTACACCTTC. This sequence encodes CASVAGDRPNYGYTF.

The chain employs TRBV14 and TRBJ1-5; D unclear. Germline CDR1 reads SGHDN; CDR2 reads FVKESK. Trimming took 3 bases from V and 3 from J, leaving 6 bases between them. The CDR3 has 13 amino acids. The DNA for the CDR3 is TGTGCCAGCAGCCAGGGCCCCAATCAGCCCCAGCATTTT. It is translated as CASSQGPNQPQHF.

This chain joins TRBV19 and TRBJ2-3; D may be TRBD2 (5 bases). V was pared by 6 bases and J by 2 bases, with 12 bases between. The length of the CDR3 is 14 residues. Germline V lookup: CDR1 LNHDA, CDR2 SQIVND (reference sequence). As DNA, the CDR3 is TGTGCCAGTAGCCTTAGCGCCACCACAGATACGCAGTATTTT. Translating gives CASSLSATTDTQYF.

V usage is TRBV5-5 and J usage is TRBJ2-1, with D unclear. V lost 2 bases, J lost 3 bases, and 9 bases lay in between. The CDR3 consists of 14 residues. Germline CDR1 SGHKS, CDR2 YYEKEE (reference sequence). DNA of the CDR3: TGTGCCAGCAGCTTCGGTGGCGGCTACAATGAGCAGTTCTTC. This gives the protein CASSFGGGYNEQFF.

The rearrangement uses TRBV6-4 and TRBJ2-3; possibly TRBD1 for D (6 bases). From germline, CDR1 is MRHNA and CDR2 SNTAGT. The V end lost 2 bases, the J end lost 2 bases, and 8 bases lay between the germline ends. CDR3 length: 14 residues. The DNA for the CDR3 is TGTGCCAGCAGTGACCGGGACACCACAGATACGCAGTATTTT. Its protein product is CASSDRDTTDTQYF.

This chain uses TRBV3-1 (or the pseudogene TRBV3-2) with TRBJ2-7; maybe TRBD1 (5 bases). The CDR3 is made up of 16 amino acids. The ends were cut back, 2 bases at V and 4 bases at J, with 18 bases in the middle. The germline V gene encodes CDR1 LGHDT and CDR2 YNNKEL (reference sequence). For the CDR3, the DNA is TGTGCCAGCAGCCAAAAAATCCCTGGTGGGGCGTACGAGCAGTACTTC. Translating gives CASSQKIPGGAYEQYF.

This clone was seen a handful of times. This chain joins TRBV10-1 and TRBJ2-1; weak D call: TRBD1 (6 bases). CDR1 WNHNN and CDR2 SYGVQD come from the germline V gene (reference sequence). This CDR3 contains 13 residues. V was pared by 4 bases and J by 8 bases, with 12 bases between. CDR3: CASSVSGVDEQFF. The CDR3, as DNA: TGCGCCAGCAGTGTATCAGGGGTCGATGAGCAGTTCTTC.

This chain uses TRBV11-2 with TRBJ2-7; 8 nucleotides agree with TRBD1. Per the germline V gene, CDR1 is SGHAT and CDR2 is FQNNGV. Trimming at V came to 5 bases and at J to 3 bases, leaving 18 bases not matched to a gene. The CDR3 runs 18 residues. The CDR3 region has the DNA TGTGCCAGCAGCCCAATTAAACGGGACAGGTCTTCGCACTACGAGCAGTACTTC. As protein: CASSPIKRDRSSHYEQYF.

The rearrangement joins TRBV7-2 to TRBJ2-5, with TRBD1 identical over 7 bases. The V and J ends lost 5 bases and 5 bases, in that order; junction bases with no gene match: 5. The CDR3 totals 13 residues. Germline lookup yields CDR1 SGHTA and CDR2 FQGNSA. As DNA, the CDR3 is TGTGCCAGCAGCCGGGACAGCGCGGAGACCCAGTACTTC. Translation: CASSRDSAETQYF. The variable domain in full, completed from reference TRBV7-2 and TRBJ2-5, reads GAGVSQSPSNKVTEKGKDVELRCDPISGHTALYWYRQSLGQGLEFLIYFQGNSAPDKSGLPSDRFSAERTGGSVSTLTIQRTQQEDSAVYLCASSRDSAETQYFGPGTRLLVL.

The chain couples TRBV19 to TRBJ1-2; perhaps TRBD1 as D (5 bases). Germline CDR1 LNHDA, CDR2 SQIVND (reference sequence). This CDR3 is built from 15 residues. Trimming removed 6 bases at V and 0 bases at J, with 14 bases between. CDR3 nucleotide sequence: TGTGCCAGTAGCGATGCCGGGACTACTAACTATGGCTACACCTTC. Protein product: CASSDAGTTNYGYTF.

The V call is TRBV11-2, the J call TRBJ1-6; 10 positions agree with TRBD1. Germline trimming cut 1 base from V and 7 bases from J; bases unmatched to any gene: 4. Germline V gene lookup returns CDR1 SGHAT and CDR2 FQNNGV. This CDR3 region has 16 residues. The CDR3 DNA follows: TGTGCCAGCAGCTTAGGTGTGGGACAGGGGAATTCACCCCTCCACTTT. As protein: CASSLGVGQGNSPLHF.

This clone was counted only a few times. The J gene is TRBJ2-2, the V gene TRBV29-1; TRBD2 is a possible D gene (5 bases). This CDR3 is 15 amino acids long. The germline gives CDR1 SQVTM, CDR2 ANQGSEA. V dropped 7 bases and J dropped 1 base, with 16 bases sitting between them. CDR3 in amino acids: CSAVEGPLNTGELFF. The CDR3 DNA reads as TGCAGCGCAGTCGAGGGCCCGTTGAACACCGGGGAGCTGTTTTTT.

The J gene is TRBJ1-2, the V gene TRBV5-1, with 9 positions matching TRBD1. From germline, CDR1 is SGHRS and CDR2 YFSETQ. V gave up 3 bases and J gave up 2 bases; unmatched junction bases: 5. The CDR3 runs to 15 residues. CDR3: CASSSQGASNYGYTF. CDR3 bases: TGCGCCAGCAGCTCACAGGGGGCAAGCAACTATGGCTACACCTTC. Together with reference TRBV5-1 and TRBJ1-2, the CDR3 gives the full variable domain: KAGVTQTPRYLIKTRGQQVTLSCSPISGHRSVSWYQQTPGQGLQFLFEYFSETQRNKGNFPGRFSGRQFSNSRSEMNVSTLELGDSALYLCASSSQGASNYGYTFGSGTRLTVV.

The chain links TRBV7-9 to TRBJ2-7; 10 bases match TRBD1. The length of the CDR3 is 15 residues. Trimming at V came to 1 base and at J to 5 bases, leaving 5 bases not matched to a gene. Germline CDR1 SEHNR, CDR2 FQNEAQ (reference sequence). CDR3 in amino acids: CASSLVRTGGDEQYF. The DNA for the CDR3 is TGTGCCAGCAGCTTAGTCCGGACAGGGGGTGACGAGCAGTACTTC.

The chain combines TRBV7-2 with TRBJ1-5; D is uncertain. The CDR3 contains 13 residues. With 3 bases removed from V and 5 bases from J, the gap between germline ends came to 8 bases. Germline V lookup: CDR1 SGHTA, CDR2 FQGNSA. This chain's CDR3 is CASSFSHDQPQHF. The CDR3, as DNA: TGTGCCAGCAGCTTTAGTCACGATCAGCCCCAGCATTTT.

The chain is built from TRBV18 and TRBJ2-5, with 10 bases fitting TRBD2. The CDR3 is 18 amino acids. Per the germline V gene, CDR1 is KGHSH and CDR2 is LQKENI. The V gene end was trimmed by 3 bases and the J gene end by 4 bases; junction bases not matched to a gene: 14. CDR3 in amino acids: CASSPGAGGLGTSETQYF. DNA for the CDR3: TGTGCCAGCTCACCCGGAGCGGGGGGGCTCGGGACTTCAGAGACCCAGTACTTC.

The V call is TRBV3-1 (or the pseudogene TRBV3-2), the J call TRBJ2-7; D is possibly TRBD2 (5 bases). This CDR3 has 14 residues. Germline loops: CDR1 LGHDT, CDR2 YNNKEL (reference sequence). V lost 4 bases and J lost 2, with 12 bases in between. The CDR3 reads CASSPPGNPYEQYF. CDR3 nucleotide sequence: TGTGCCAGCAGCCCTCCCGGGAACCCCTACGAGCAGTACTTC.

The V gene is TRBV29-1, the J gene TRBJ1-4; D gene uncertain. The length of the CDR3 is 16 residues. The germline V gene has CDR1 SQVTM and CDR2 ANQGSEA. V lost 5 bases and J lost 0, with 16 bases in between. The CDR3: CSVLPSTGTTNEKLFF. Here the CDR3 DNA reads TGCAGCGTTTTGCCTTCGACCGGGACAACTAATGAAAAACTGTTTTTT.

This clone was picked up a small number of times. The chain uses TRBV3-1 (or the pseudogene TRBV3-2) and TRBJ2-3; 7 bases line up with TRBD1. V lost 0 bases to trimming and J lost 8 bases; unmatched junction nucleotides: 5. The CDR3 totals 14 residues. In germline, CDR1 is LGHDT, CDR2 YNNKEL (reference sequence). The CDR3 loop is CASSQDSSGGTQYF. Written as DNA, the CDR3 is TGTGCCAGCAGCCAAGATAGTTCAGGGGGTACGCAGTATTTT.

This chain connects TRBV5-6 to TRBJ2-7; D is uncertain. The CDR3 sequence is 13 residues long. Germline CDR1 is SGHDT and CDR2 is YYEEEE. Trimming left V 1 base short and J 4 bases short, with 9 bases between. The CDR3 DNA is TGTGCCAGCAGCTTGATTGGAGAGTACGAGCAGTACTTC. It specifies CASSLIGEYEQYF. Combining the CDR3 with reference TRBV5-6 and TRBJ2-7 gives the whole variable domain DAGVTQSPTHLIKTRGQQVTLRCSPKSGHDTVSWYQQALGQGPQFIFQYYEEEERQRGNFPDRFSGHQFPNYSSELNVNALLLGDSALYLCASSLIGEYEQYFGPGTRLTVT.

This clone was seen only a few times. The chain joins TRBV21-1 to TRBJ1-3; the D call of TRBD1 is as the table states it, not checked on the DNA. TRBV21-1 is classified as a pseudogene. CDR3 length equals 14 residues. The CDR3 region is CATLTVHSGNTIYF. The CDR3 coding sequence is TGTGCCACCCTGACAGTCCACTCTGGAAACACCATATATTTT.

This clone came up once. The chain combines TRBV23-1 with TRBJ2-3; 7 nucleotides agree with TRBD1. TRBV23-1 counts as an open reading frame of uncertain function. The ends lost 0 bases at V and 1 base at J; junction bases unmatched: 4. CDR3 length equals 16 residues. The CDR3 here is CASSQSRQGGTDTQYF. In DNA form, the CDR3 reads TGCGCCAGCAGTCAATCCAGGCAGGGGGGCACAGATACGCAGTATTTT.

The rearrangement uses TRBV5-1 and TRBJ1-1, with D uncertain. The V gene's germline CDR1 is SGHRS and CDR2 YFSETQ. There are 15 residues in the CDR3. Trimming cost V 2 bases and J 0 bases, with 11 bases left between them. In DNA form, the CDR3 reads TGCGCCAGCAGCTTTGAACTGCGGATGAACACTGAAGCTTTCTTT. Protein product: CASSFELRMNTEAFF.

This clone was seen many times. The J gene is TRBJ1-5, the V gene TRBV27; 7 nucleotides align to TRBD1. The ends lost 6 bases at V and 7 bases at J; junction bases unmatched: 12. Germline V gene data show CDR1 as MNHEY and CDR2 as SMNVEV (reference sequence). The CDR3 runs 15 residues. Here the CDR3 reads CASRPTTGARQPQHF. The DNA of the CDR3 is TGTGCCAGCAGACCGACTACAGGGGCCCGGCAGCCCCAGCATTTT.

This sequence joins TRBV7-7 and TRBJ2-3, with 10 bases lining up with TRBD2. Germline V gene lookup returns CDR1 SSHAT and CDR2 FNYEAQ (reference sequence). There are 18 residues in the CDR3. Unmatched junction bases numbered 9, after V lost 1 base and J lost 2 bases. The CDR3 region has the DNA TGTGCCAGCAGCTTAGGACTAGCGGGTCGAGGGGCCACAGATACGCAGTATTTT. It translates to CASSLGLAGRGATDTQYF.

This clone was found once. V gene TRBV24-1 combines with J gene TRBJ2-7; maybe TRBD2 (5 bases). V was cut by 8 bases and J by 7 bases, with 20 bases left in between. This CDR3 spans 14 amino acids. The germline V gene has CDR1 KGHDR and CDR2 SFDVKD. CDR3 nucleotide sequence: TGTGCCACCACCTCGCCCGGGAACCCGGGGGAGCAGTACTTC. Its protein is CATTSPGNPGEQYF.

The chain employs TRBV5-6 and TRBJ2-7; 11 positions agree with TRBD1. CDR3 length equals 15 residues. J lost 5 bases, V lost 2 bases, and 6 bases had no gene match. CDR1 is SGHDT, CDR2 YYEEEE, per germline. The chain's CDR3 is CASSFTGQGGHEQYF. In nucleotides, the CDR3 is TGTGCCAGCAGCTTCACGGGACAGGGGGGGCACGAGCAGTACTTC.

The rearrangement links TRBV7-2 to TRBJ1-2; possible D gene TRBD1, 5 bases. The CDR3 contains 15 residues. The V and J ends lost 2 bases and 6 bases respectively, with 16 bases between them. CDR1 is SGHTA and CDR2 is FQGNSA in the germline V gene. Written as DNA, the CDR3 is TGTGCCAGCAGCTTACCGGGGGGTAGAAGGGATGGCTACACCTTC. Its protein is CASSLPGGRRDGYTF.